A single sample is the source of the 26 T cell receptor beta chains below, sequenced in a study of CD8 T cells in ankylosing spondylitis. Using its own MiXCR run on the 5' RACE reads, TCRdb lists one record per CDR3 protein. Of 200,000 to 300,000 distinct CDR3 sequences in the sample, under 30% were seen once. The sample comprised blood, either unsorted or a sorted T cell fraction (not recorded which). The receptor source for this set is a male donor with ankylosing spondylitis or in good health (not recorded which).

The V gene is TRBV5-5, the J gene TRBJ2-1, with D perhaps matching TRBD1 (5 bases). V lost 0 bases and J 1 base, leaving 11 bases between the germline ends. The CDR3 runs 16 residues. CDR1 is SGHKS and CDR2 is YYEKEE in the germline V gene (reference sequence). CDR3 in amino acids: CASSLVGDRSYNEQFF. CDR3 DNA: TGTGCCAGCAGCTTGGTAGGGGATCGATCCTACAATGAGCAGTTCTTC.

This clonotype was observed a few times. The rearrangement links TRBV20-1 to TRBJ2-3, with 8 bases identical to TRBD2. V dropped 3 bases and J dropped 2; count of bases not matched to a gene: 10. The germline V gene encodes CDR1 DFQATT and CDR2 SNEGSKA (reference sequence). The CDR3 is made up of 16 amino acids. The CDR3 bases are TGCAGTGCTAGTTTGACAACGGGGGGGCCCACAGATACGCAGTATTTT. It encodes CSASLTTGGPTDTQYF.

Points on this clonotype: One end of the junction does not line up with germline, which may come from a read error. The chain couples TRBV5-1 to TRBJ2-4; 10 bases are a match to TRBD2. The CDR3 has 14 amino acids. Germline CDR1 and CDR2: SGHRS and YFSETQ. The CDR3 sequence: CASSLGASGGLTHF. DNA for the CDR3: TGCGCCAGCAGCTTGGGAGCTAGCGGGGGCCTCACCCACTTC.

This chain links TRBV20-1 with TRBJ2-1, with TRBD1 matching 7 bases. Per germline, CDR1 DFQATT and CDR2 SNEGSKA (reference sequence). The V gene end was trimmed by 5 bases and the J gene end by 13 bases; junction bases not matched to a gene: 11. The CDR3 loop spans 12 amino acids. Written as DNA, the CDR3 is TGCAGTGCTTCCTCCCCAGGGGGATCCCAGTTCTTC. Protein sequence: CSASSPGGSQFF.

This clonotype was seen a few times. The CDR3 DNA reads TGTGCCAGCAGAAGGACGGTTGATGAAAAACTGTTTTTT. This encodes CASRRTVDEKLFF. V is TRBV12-3 or TRBV12-4 and J is TRBJ1-4; D is uncertain. V lost 6 bases and J lost 6, with 11 bases in between. This CDR3 region has 13 residues.

The chain carries TRBV5-1 and TRBJ2-3; 7 nucleotides agree with TRBD2. With V trimmed by 2 bases and J by 7 bases, 7 bases remained unmatched. The CDR3 consists of 14 residues. Per the germline V gene, CDR1 is SGHRS and CDR2 is YFSETQ. CDR3 amino acids: CASSLSGEVHTQYF. CDR3 in DNA: TGCGCCAGCAGCTTAAGCGGGGAGGTCCATACGCAGTATTTT.

This clonotype was counted at least ten times. The chain combines TRBV15 with TRBJ2-7; D is perhaps TRBD2 (5 bases). CDR3 size: 14 residues. Germline V gene data show CDR1 as LNHNV and CDR2 as YYDKDF (reference sequence). The germline V and J ends were trimmed by 7 bases and 2 bases, with 15 bases remaining between them. This CDR3 is CATTKEEATYEQYF. The CDR3 bases are TGTGCCACCACCAAGGAGGAGGCTACCTACGAGCAGTACTTC. Based on the CDR3 plus reference TRBV15 and TRBJ2-7, the full variable domain is DAMVIQNPRYQVTQFGKPVTLSCSQTLNHNVMYWYQQKSSQAPKLLFHYYDKDFNNEADTPDNFQSRRPNTSFCFLDIRSPGLGDTAMYLCATTKEEATYEQYFGPGTRLTVT.

The V and J genes are TRBV10-3 and TRBJ2-4; TRBD1 might be the D (5 bases). Germline V gives CDR1 ENHRY, CDR2 SYGVKD. The CDR3 loop spans 13 amino acids. Trimming cost V 3 bases and J 8 bases, with 11 bases left between them. The chain's CDR3 is CAISEDSGDIQYF. CDR3 DNA sequence: TGTGCCATCAGTGAAGACAGTGGGGACATTCAGTACTTC.

The chain links TRBV3-1 to TRBJ1-1; weak D call: TRBD1 (5 bases). The CDR3 has 15 residues. V was clipped by 1 base and J by 5 bases, with 14 bases between them. CDR1 and CDR2 (germline): LGHDT, YNNKEL (reference sequence). The CDR3 DNA sequence: TGTGCCAGCAGCCAAGGGACACGGGTAGGTACTGAAGCTTTCTTT. It translates to CASSQGTRVGTEAFF. Based on the CDR3 plus reference TRBV3-1 and TRBJ1-1, the full variable domain is DTAVSQTPKYLVTQMGNDKSIKCEQNLGHDTMYWYKQDSKKFLKIMFSYNNKELIINETVPNRFSPKSPDKAHLNLHINSLELGDSAVYFCASSQGTRVGTEAFFGQGTRLTVV.

In its sample, this clonotype was seen a few times. This chain connects TRBV20-1 to TRBJ1-2; weak D call: TRBD1 (5 bases). V lost 2 bases to trimming and J lost 4 bases, with 14 bases between them. CDR3 length: 14 residues. Germline V lookup: CDR1 DFQATT, CDR2 SNEGSKA (reference sequence). CDR3 loop: CSARQGGLSYGYTF. CDR3 in DNA: TGCAGTGCTAGACAGGGTGGGCTAAGCTATGGCTACACCTTC.

This clonotype has only one observation. The V and J genes are TRBV3-1 and TRBJ2-2, with 8 bases matching TRBD2. Losses at the gene ends were 3 bases for V and 3 bases for J; bases not matched to a gene: 3. CDR3 length equals 15 residues. The germline V gene encodes CDR1 LGHDT and CDR2 YNNKEL (reference sequence). CDR3 sequence reads: CASSHGGEDTGELFF. CDR3 coding DNA: TGTGCCAGCAGCCACGGGGGGGAGGACACCGGGGAGCTGTTTTTT.

Only one count was recorded for this clonotype. The gene calls are TRBV7-9 and TRBJ2-7; 7 bases match TRBD1. This CDR3 spans 14 amino acids. The V gene end was trimmed by 5 bases and the J gene end by 5 bases; junction bases not matched to a gene: 9. Germline CDR1 is SEHNR and CDR2 is FQNEAQ (reference sequence). The chain's CDR3 is CASSDRALWNEQYF. CDR3 nucleotides: TGTGCCAGCAGCGACAGGGCCCTGTGGAACGAGCAGTACTTC.

The chain links TRBV29-1 to TRBJ2-5; perhaps TRBD1 as D (6 bases). Germline V CDR1 and CDR2: SQVTM, ANQGSEA. The ends were cut back, 7 bases at V and 5 bases at J, with 11 bases in the middle. The CDR3 length is 11 residues. For the CDR3, the DNA is TGCAGCGCCGGACAGCCGGAGACCCAGTACTTC. As protein: CSAGQPETQYF.

There are a few counts of this clonotype. The rearrangement joins TRBV10-3 to TRBJ2-1, with 13 bases aligning to TRBD2. Germline lookup yields CDR1 ENHRY and CDR2 SYGVKD. Germline trimming cut 2 bases from V and 0 bases from J; bases unmatched to any gene: 4. The CDR3 is made up of 18 amino acids. The CDR3 nucleotides are TGTGCCATCAGTGAGGGACTAGCGGGGGCCAGCTCCTACAATGAGCAGTTCTTC. Its protein product is CAISEGLAGASSYNEQFF.

This chain links TRBV20-1 with TRBJ2-1, with 8 bases that match TRBD2. The CDR3 contains 12 residues. Germline V lookup: CDR1 DFQATT, CDR2 SNEGSKA (reference sequence). The CDR3: CSFSGTHNEQFF. CDR3 coding DNA: TGCAGCTTTAGCGGGACCCACAATGAGCAGTTCTTC.

V is TRBV5-8 and J is TRBJ2-3; 9 bases fit TRBD2. The CDR3 contains 14 residues. Germline CDR1 is SGHTS and CDR2 is YDEGEE. With V trimmed by 1 base and J by 10 bases, 7 bases remained unmatched. The CDR3 DNA reads TGTGCCAGCAGCTTGCGTGGCGGGGGGGGTGCGCAGTATTTT. Protein sequence: CASSLRGGGGAQYF.

This clonotype has a count of ten or more. For the CDR3, the DNA is TGCAGTGCTAGGGCTGGGGGGGAAACCGGGGAGCTGTTTTTT. Amino acid sequence: CSARAGGETGELFF. The chain has TRBV20-1 and TRBJ2-2; TRBD2 matches at 7 bases. With 3 bases clipped from V and 5 bases from J, the junction kept 6 bases outside the gene matches. The germline gives CDR1 DFQATT, CDR2 SNEGSKA (reference sequence). This CDR3 has 14 residues.

The chain employs TRBV28 and TRBJ2-7; D is unclear. V lost 8 bases and J 2 bases, leaving 16 bases between the germline ends. This CDR3 comprises 14 residues. Per the germline V gene, CDR1 is MDHEN and CDR2 is SYDVKM. The CDR3 region is CASSVAAITYEQYF. CDR3 in DNA: TGTGCCAGCTCTGTGGCAGCTATAACCTACGAGCAGTACTTC.

There are a few counts of this clonotype. The chain employs TRBV20-1 and TRBJ2-1; 13 bases agree with TRBD2. V shed 2 bases and J 9 bases; nucleotides not matched to a gene: 7. This CDR3 is built from 15 residues. Per the germline V gene, CDR1 is DFQATT and CDR2 is SNEGSKA (reference sequence). CDR3 coding DNA: TGCAGTGCTAGAACGGGACTAGCGGGGTGGGGTGAGCAGTTCTTC. This sequence encodes CSARTGLAGWGEQFF.

This clonotype was picked up a small number of times. The J gene is TRBJ2-1, the V gene TRBV7-9; the D gene is possibly TRBD2 (6 bases). The CDR3 covers 15 residues. V was trimmed by 6 bases and J by 9 bases, leaving 21 bases between them. Looked up from germline, CDR1 is SEHNR and CDR2 is FQNEAQ (reference sequence). The CDR3 protein is CASRKSRGDPSEQFF. CDR3 in DNA: TGTGCCAGCAGAAAGAGTCGCGGGGACCCCAGTGAGCAGTTCTTC. Drawing the rest from reference TRBV7-9 and TRBJ2-1, the complete variable domain is DTGVSQNPRHKITKRGQNVTFRCDPISEHNRLYWYRQTLGQGPEFLTYFQNEAQLEKSRLLSDRFSAERPKGSFSTLEIQRTEQGDSAMYLCASRKSRGDPSEQFFGPGTRLTVL.

The chain is built from TRBV10-1 and TRBJ2-7, with D perhaps TRBD1 (6 bases). In germline, CDR1 is WNHNN, CDR2 SYGVQD (reference sequence). V lost 4 bases, J lost 0 bases, and 7 bases lay in between. This CDR3 has 13 amino acids. The CDR3 is CASSGQVSYEQYF. The CDR3 DNA reads TGCGCCAGCAGTGGACAGGTCTCCTACGAGCAGTACTTC.

This clonotype was picked up many times. The V gene is TRBV20-1, the J gene TRBJ2-5; possible D gene TRBD1, 5 bases. Per germline, CDR1 DFQATT and CDR2 SNEGSKA (reference sequence). There are 13 residues in the CDR3. V was trimmed by 1 base and J by 5 bases, leaving 11 bases between them. The chain's CDR3 is CSARVPGQETQYF. CDR3 nucleotides: TGCAGTGCTAGAGTTCCAGGGCAGGAGACCCAGTACTTC.

This clonotype was observed a single time. This chain links TRBV7-8 with TRBJ2-3, with a weak D call TRBD2 (5 bases). V lost 0 bases to trimming and J lost 6 bases, with 13 bases between them. There are 15 residues in the CDR3. Per the germline V gene, CDR1 is SGHVS and CDR2 is FQNEAQ. The CDR3 nucleotides are TGTGCCAGCAGCTTAGCGGGGAGTCAGCGGGATACGCAGTATTTT. Translating it yields CASSLAGSQRDTQYF.

This clonotype was observed a handful of times. The chain employs TRBV12-3 or TRBV12-4 and TRBJ2-1, with 10 bases aligning to TRBD1. This CDR3 region has 14 residues. V shed 6 bases and J 9 bases; nucleotides not matched to a gene: 8. Here the CDR3 reads CASSLRQGALEQFF. CDR3 DNA sequence: TGTGCCAGCAGCCTTCGACAGGGGGCCCTTGAGCAGTTCTTC.

This clonotype occurred a few times. This sequence joins TRBV24-1 and TRBJ2-7; 13 bases map to TRBD2. Germline-derived CDR1 and CDR2 are KGHDR and SFDVKD. The trim removed 5 bases at V and 2 bases at J, leaving 8 bases unmatched. The CDR3 spans 17 residues. For the CDR3, the DNA is TGTGCCACCAGTGGTGGCTCAGGGACTAGCGGGGCCTACGAGCAGTACTTC. Protein sequence: CATSGGSGTSGAYEQYF.

At least ten counts were recorded for this clonotype. The chain uses TRBV5-1 and TRBJ2-1; the D gene is possibly TRBD1 (6 bases). Germline CDR1 reads SGHRS; CDR2 reads YFSETQ. Between the trimmed V and J ends, which lost 1 base and 9 bases, there was a span of 11 bases. The CDR3 has 13 residues. The CDR3 loop reads CASSLLTGTEQFF. DNA of the CDR3: TGCGCCAGCAGCTTGTTAACAGGGACTGAGCAGTTCTTC.